Reported below is one T cell receptor (beta chain). What it binds is unknown. TCRdb's table, derived via immunoSEQ multiplex PCR, lists solely in-frame clones and lacks some. The sample consists of around 74,000 clones, roughly 90% of them appearing once. Germline V gives CDR1 MGHRA, CDR2 YSYEKL. V gave up 4 bases and J gave up 4 bases, with 20 bases separating them. This CDR3 spans 16 amino acids. These data are taken from a study of OX40 agonist ivuxolimab in advanced cancers. At the level of the study: Hepatocellular carcinoma, melanoma, renal cell or head and neck cancer was diagnosed in the dose-escalation patients. Study results and caveats: Expanded peripheral T cells had an undetermined antigen specificity. The mean number of expanded clones was higher in CD8+ T cells than in CD4+.

The chain joins TRBV4-1 to TRBJ2-7, with D perhaps matching TRBD1 (6 bases). The sequence was collected from an adult with an advanced solid tumor such as melanoma, head and neck, liver or kidney cancer. Sequenced material: CD4+ or CD8+ T cells sorted from blood, taken in a trial of the OX40 agonist ivuxolimab. The DNA of the CDR3 is TGCGCCAGCAGCCGGACCATCGCCGGGACACCGTACGAGCAGTACTTC. Protein sequence: CASSRTIAGTPYEQYF.